These T cell receptor beta chains were read from a single sample in a study of T-cell reconstitution after alpha-beta-depleted transplantation in children. Using its own MiXCR run on the PCR reads, TCRdb lists one record per CDR3 protein. The sample contains hundreds of thousands of distinct CDR3 sequences, 15% to 20% of which appear only once. This material consisted of PBMCs, mostly from graft donor cells, taken 360 days after TCRalphabeta/CD19-depleted stem cell transplant. These receptor sequences come from a boy younger than two who had a stem cell transplant for Wiskott-Aldrich syndrome, so the T cells may come from the graft donor. CDR3s include the opening cysteine and the closing phenylalanine or tryptophan. Expanded clones get a size class; other rows say once, few or many, or leave the size out.

TRBV12-5	few	TRBJ2-4	15	CASGLHRDAKNIQYF
TRBV29-1	NA	TRBJ2-1	17	CSVEVFGGTGSFNEQFF
TRBV20-1	NA	TRBJ2-5	13	CSARFEGRETQYF
TRBV24-1	few	TRBJ2-4	15	CATSGLDRRKNIQYF
TRBV7-2	NA	TRBJ2-7	17	CASSDFSSLAGDYEQYF
TRBV7-6	NA	TRBJ2-1	12	CASSLVGDHQFF
TRBV6-5	few	TRBJ2-1	16	CASSYSSGPPYNEQFF
TRBV12-3/TRBV12-4	few	TRBJ2-7	15	CASSLRRGVSYEQYF
TRBV6-1	once	TRBJ2-1	18	CASSESGRSSRRRNEQFF
TRBV12-3/TRBV12-4	few	TRBJ2-1	15	CASSLRPGHINEQFF
TRBV5-8	NA	TRBJ2-3	16	CAISSRPTGLTDTQYF
TRBV7-8	NA	TRBJ1-5	15	CASSLAASRNQPQHF
TRBV18	few	TRBJ2-7	15	CASSPLQGRLYEQYF
TRBV20-1	few	TRBJ2-7	11	CSASLSYEQYF
TRBV5-1	once	TRBJ1-2	14	CASSWEGTNYGYTF
TRBV11-2	NA	TRBJ2-7	16	CASSWTSGGAYYEQYF
TRBV7-2	few	TRBJ1-2	13	CASSLGSFYGYTF
TRBV2	NA	TRBJ2-1	15	CAFPKGAGGPGEQFF
TRBV5-1	few	TRBJ2-2	16	CASTRQGIPNTGELFF
TRBV7-7	few	TRBJ2-1	20	CASSLFMGKERGGPYNEQFF
TRBV4-1	NA	TRBJ2-1	14	CASSQETLWNEQFF
TRBV13	few	TRBJ1-1	14	CASSRSTVNTEAFF
TRBV9	NA	TRBJ2-5	15	CASSVDDRRVGAQYF
TRBV27	NA	TRBJ2-7	14	CASSLVYGGYEQYF